This T cell receptor beta chain originates from a study of cytotoxic CD8 clonotypes in ibrutinib-treated CLL. Overall study: The response samples were taken once patients had been treated for a median of around 11 months, range 6 to 36. Study conclusions and caveats: Having risen at ibrutinib response, clonality had fallen back toward baseline by progression.

Researchers set a sequencing depth target of 1 in 200,000 to 1 in 1 million T cells. Profiling relied on immunoSEQ multiplex PCR, and the TCRdb table lists in-frame clones only, not all of them. Among around 140,000 clones listed, 70% to 90% were seen once. This clone was seen a single time. Its antigen is not identified. The ends lost 3 bases at V and 6 bases at J; junction bases unmatched: 3. The CDR3 contains 14 residues. The germline V gene encodes CDR1 SGHKS and CDR2 YYEKEE (reference sequence). The chain links TRBV5-5 to TRBJ2-5; 12 bases line up with TRBD1. This material consisted of PBMCs, taken after 36 months of ibrutinib treatment. The receptor was isolated from a human donor with chronic lymphocytic leukemia. CDR3: CASSWDRGRKTQYF. In DNA, the CDR3 is TGTGCCAGCAGCTGGGACAGGGGGCGAAAGACCCAGTACTTC.